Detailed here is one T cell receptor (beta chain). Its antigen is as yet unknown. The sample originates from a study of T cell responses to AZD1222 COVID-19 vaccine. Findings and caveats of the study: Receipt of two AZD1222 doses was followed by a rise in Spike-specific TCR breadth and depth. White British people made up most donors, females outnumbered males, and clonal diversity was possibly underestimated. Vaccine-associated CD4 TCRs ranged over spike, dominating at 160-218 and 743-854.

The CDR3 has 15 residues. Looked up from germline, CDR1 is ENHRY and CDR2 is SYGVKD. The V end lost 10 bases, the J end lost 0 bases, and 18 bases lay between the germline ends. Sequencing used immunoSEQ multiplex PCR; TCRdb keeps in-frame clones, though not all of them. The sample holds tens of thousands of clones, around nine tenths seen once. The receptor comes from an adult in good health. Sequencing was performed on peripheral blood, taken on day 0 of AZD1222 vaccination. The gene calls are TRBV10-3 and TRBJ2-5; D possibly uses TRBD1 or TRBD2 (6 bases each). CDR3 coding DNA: TGTGCCACCCGGAGCGGAGGGGGGAACCAAGAGACCCAGTACTTC. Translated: CATRSGGGNQETQYF.